A single T cell receptor beta chain is shown here with its context. In each PCR, synthetic TCR analog templates were spiked in. Assay used: immunoSEQ multiplex PCR; TCRdb lists only in-frame clones, some missing. The table lists approximately 65,000 clones, around nine tenths of them singletons, with 3.4% in the top ten. The germline gives CDR1 SNHLY, CDR2 FYNNEI. This CDR3 is 18 amino acids long. After removal of 6 bases from V and 2 bases from J, the junction contained 18 bases not matched to a gene. This sample was included in a study of PD-L1 blockade in urothelial cancer. On the study more broadly: Patients commenced intravenous atezolizumab, 1,200 mg every 3 weeks, at some point between 2012 and 2014. Blood analysis took place 3 weeks (second dose) and 6 weeks after treatment start.

Material: PBMCs, obtained around atezolizumab (anti-PD-L1) treatment. The chain joins TRBV2 to TRBJ2-7; 8 bases agree with TRBD1. The clonotype originates from a man aged 60 to 75 with urothelial cancer. The CDR3 is CASRKRPRTGSTAYEQYF. The DNA for the CDR3 is TGTGCCAGCAGGAAACGCCCCAGGACAGGGTCAACGGCCTACGAGCAGTACTTC. Looking up the rest from reference TRBV2 and TRBJ2-7 gives the full variable domain: EPEVTQTPSHQVTQMGQEVILRCVPISNHLYFYWYRQILGQKVEFLVSFYNNEISEKSEIFDDQFSVERPDGSNFTLKIRSTKLEDSAMYFCASRKRPRTGSTAYEQYFGPGTRLTVT.